These 13 T cell receptor beta chains originate from one sample sequenced in a study of T cells in Graves' hyperthyroidism and ophthalmopathy. RNA transcripts yielded amplified TCR beta CDR3 regions. The HTBI primer set drove a first-round RT-PCR of the TCR CDR3. TCRdb called the multiplex PCR reads again in MiXCR, with one record for every CDR3 protein. The repertoire includes about 550,000 distinct CDR3 sequences, 20% of them detected once, and about 30% sits in the top ten. The sequenced material came from blood. These receptors all stem from a man aged 18 to 30 with Graves' hyperthyroidism.

This clonotype was counted ten times or more. The chain is built from TRBV20-1 and TRBJ2-7, with a weak D call TRBD2 (5 bases). Germline loops: CDR1 DFQATT, CDR2 SNEGSKA (reference sequence). V was trimmed by 6 bases and J by 3 bases, leaving 18 bases between them. CDR3 length: 14 amino acids. CDR3 amino acids: CSARPPRASYEQYF. For the CDR3, the DNA is TGCAGTGCAAGGCCGCCGAGGGCCAGCTACGAGCAGTACTTC.

The table lists this clonotype with many counts. The chain uses TRBV6-1 and TRBJ2-6, with D perhaps matching TRBD1 (5 bases). The CDR3 consists of 15 residues. Germline V lookup: CDR1 MNHNS, CDR2 SASEGT. Deletions cut 6 bases from V and 0 bases from J, with 9 bases between. The CDR3 DNA reads as TGTGCCAGCAGCTTGACAGACTCTGGGGCCAACGTCCTGACTTTC. Translation gives CASSLTDSGANVLTF.

The CDR3 reads CASSEDRTSGGEQYF. The CDR3 region has the DNA TGTGCCAGCAGTGAGGACAGAACTAGCGGGGGTGAGCAGTACTTC. The V and J genes are TRBV6-1 and TRBJ2-7, with TRBD2 matching over 11 bases. Per germline, CDR1 MNHNS and CDR2 SASEGT. This CDR3 has 15 amino acids. Trimming took 3 bases from V and 7 from J; bases not matched to a gene: 8.

This clonotype showed up many times. The chain combines TRBV7-8 with TRBJ1-1, with D unclear. Germline values: CDR1 SGHVS, CDR2 FQNEAQ. The V end lost 1 base, the J end lost 1 base, and 7 bases lay between the germline ends. The CDR3 extends over 14 amino acids. This chain's CDR3 is CASSLDFRNTEAFF. The CDR3 DNA reads TGTGCCAGCAGCTTAGATTTTCGGAACACTGAAGCTTTCTTT.

This clonotype was seen only once. In DNA form, the CDR3 reads TGTGCCAGCAATTCACCCGGGACATACCAAGAGACCCAGTACTTC. This sequence encodes CASNSPGTYQETQYF. The chain carries TRBV6-2 or TRBV6-3 and TRBJ2-5, with a tentative D call TRBD1 (6 bases). V was clipped by 7 bases and J by 0 bases, with 15 bases between them. The CDR3 totals 15 residues. In germline, CDR1 is MNHEY, CDR2 SVGEGT.

This clonotype was seen at least ten times. The V gene is TRBV12-3 or TRBV12-4, the J gene TRBJ1-2, with D possibly TRBD1 on 5 matching bases. This CDR3 is 15 amino acids long. Trimming stripped 6 bases from V and 5 bases from J, with 19 bases between. The chain's CDR3 is CASRIRDSTPYGYTF. The CDR3 bases are TGTGCCAGCAGAATTCGGGACTCCACTCCTTATGGCTACACCTTC.

This clonotype was counted between two and nine times. A much larger clone lies a single base off, so this may be a read error. The chain carries TRBV28 and TRBJ1-2; the D gene is possibly TRBD1 (6 bases). Germline values: CDR1 MDHEN, CDR2 SYDVKM. Trimming stripped 4 bases from V and 7 bases from J, with 19 bases between. The CDR3 contains 15 residues. DNA for the CDR3: TGTGCCAGCAGTTCAGGGGCTCAGGAGGCGCGTGGCTACACCTTC. This translates into CASSSGAQEARGYTF.

Many counts were recorded for this clonotype. V and J are TRBV6-1 and TRBJ1-5; the D is unclear. The CDR3 is made up of 13 amino acids. With 6 bases removed from V and 7 bases from J, the gap between germline ends came to 13 bases. Germline V gene data show CDR1 as MNHNS and CDR2 as SASEGT. CDR3 in amino acids: CASSLLPRQPQHF. CDR3 in DNA: TGTGCCAGCAGCCTCCTCCCTCGGCAGCCCCAGCATTTT.

This clonotype showed up many times. Just one base apart from a much larger clone, this may be a read error. The genes are TRBV6-2 or TRBV6-3 and TRBJ1-1, with D maybe TRBD1 (6 bases). The CDR3 is 13 amino acids. Germline V lookup: CDR1 MNHEY, CDR2 SVGEGT. As DNA, the CDR3 is TGTGCCGGCAGTCAGATTCTGACAGGAGAAGCTTTCTTT. This translates into CAGSQILTGEAFF.

Remarks on this clonotype: A much bigger clone sits one base away, suggesting this may be a read error. The rearrangement uses TRBV10-3 and TRBJ1-2; D remains ambiguous. The CDR3 totals 14 residues. Germline CDR1 and CDR2: ENHRY and SYGVKD. The CDR3 sequence is CAISGSDGYYGYTF. CDR3 nucleotide sequence: TGTGCCATCAGTGGGTCAGACGGGTACTACGGCTACACCTTC.

Only a few counts were recorded for this clonotype. J is TRBJ1-2 and V is TRBV9; D not certain. CDR1 SGDLS and CDR2 YYNGEE come from the germline V gene. The CDR3 contains 15 residues. The V end lost 0 bases, the J end lost 7 bases, and 16 bases lay between the germline ends. The CDR3 nucleotides are TGTGCCAGCAGCGTAGATAGCGTGTTGTGGAGTGGCTACACCTTC. Protein product: CASSVDSVLWSGYTF.

The chain employs TRBV12-3 or TRBV12-4 and TRBJ2-5; 10 bases line up with TRBD2. The CDR3 totals 15 residues. The V segment lost 5 bases and the J segment 7 bases; nucleotides outside the gene matches: 10. The CDR3 nucleotides are TGTGCCAGCAGTCCTAGCGGGGGCCCGGTGGGGACCCAGTACTTC. Translating gives CASSPSGGPVGTQYF.

Notes on this clonotype: This may be a read error: a much more frequent sequence differs by one nucleotide. V usage is TRBV28 and J usage is TRBJ2-2; TRBD1 aligns across 7 bases. The germline CDR1 and CDR2 sequences are MDHEN and SYDVKM. This CDR3 region has 14 residues. The CDR3 nucleotides are TGTGTCAGCAGTTTGACAGGGTTCACCGGGGAGCTGTTTTTT. This encodes CVSSLTGFTGELFF. Variable domain in full (rest from reference TRBV28 and TRBJ2-2): DVKVTQSSRYLVKRTGEKVFLECVQDMDHENMFWYRQDPGLGLRLIYFSYDVKMKEKGDIPEGYSVSREKKERFSLILESASTNQTSMYLCVSSLTGFTGELFFGEGSRLTVL.